This T cell receptor beta chain was documented in a study of beta chain features in type 1 diabetes (dated by TCRdb to the late 2010s). Context from the whole study: No differences in mean age, gender distribution, total cell number or subset yield were found between patients and healthy donors. A total of 85 million to 140 million sorted cells were examined across all samples, and a strong correlation was observed between cell number per subset and RNA yield. The study compared the TCRB repertoires of sorted circulating CD4+ T cell subsets in recently diagnosed type 1 diabetes patients with those in matched healthy donors. Whereas all 30 or so donors provided naive and central memory subsets, regulatory and stem cell-like memory subsets were isolated from just 8 patients and roughly eight healthy donors. The study at large found these results: Sequencing cDNA rather than genomic DNA could over-represent highly expressing activated cells, although activation and CD3 levels did not differ between groups. Type 1 diabetes patients showed a moderate but significant shortening of TCRB CDR3 length in all four CD4+ subsets. HLA sub-analyses involved small numbers of individuals, so any influence of HLA type on TCRB rearrangement remained unresolved. PCR might favor shorter templates, but patient and control samples were amplified and corrected together, so any skew would affect both groups equally. The naive, central memory and regulatory TCRB repertoires appeared to resemble one another more closely among patients than among healthy donors. Patients with type 1 diabetes made fewer insertions and deleted more nucleotides at VDJ recombination sites, implying thymic rearrangement abnormalities.

Each donor gave one peripheral blood draw, averaging roughly 120 mL, which was collected into heparinised tubes. Using a panel that included CD45RO, CCR7, CD25, CD127, CD95 and CD27, naive, central memory, regulatory and stem cell-like memory CD4+ T cells were sorted on a BD FACSAria II. A purity above 98% was achieved for all sorted populations. PBMCs were isolated right away by Lymphoprep density gradient centrifugation and were stained directly, without culture. So that batch effects would be minimized, each experiment stained and sorted samples in pairs, pairing one healthy donor with one patient. The High Capacity cDNA Reverse Transcription Kit was used to reverse transcribe all of the isolated RNA, meaning that expressed TCRB transcripts were what got sequenced. Naive, central memory and regulatory T cell samples underwent deep immunoSEQ sequencing, averaging about 3.3 million total reads per sample. Sorted cells were lysed in RLT buffer and RNA was extracted with DNase-treated RNeasy Micro or Mini kits, depending on cell number. To prevent cross-contamination, every cell subset was processed on its own, while patient and healthy donor samples were processed together. Using the immunoSEQ multiplex PCR, TCRB sequences were amplified from cDNA into 87-bp fragments spanning the CDR3 region. The amplicons were sequenced using the Illumina HiSeq platform. Per the original workflow: PCR bias was computationally corrected using synthetic template baselines, reads within Hamming distance 2 were collapsed, and singletons that could not be merged were discarded. Reads were aligned against IMGT so that V, D and J genes, CDR3 length and insertions or deletions at six rearrangement sites could be assigned. Within each subset, clonotype counts were normalized to sorted cell number, and only after that were true diversity and Gini coefficients computed with the tcR R package. The overlap coefficient, calculated on TCRB nucleotide sequences, was used to quantify repertoire sharing. Out-of-frame TCRB sequences from naive cells were analyzed to stand in for the pre-selection repertoire. The table was pulled from immuneACCESS by TCRdb, which kept in-frame rearrangements only. Such tables lose some clones; where checked, under half of the loss comes from unresolved V genes, and the rest has no known cause. The V and J calls and clone size come from that table; D and trimming were worked out from the DNA. Across this sample there are hundreds of thousands of clones, with about an eighth seen only once. Approximately 0.05% of the sample is taken by the ten largest.

Remarks on this clone: Its antigen remains unidentified. No per-base quality is available; no much larger clone lies one base away.

Based on the germline V gene, the CDR1 and CDR2 sequences are SGHDN and FVKESK. From V the trimming removes 0 bases and from J it removes 0 bases, while the gene matches leave 5 bases of the junction unaccounted for. The CDR3 contains 17 residues, cysteine and phenylalanine counted. The read is trimmed to its CDR3 DNA, 51 bases read in frame from base 1. The sequence is built from TRBV14 and TRBJ1-1, with 9 central nucleotides matching TRBD1. This sequence originates from a woman under 30 in good health. Material for sequencing was naive CD4+ T cells from blood. Read against the paper, the sample's cell subset or site label means: true naive CD4+ T cells. The bases are TGTGCCAGCAGCCAAGACTCGTGGACAGGGGTGAACACTGAAGCTTTCTTT. Its protein reads: CASSQDSWTGVNTEAFF.